This T cell receptor beta chain was sequenced for a study of cytomegalovirus exposure and HLA in healthy donors. Study-wide results and caveats: Specific recognition of CMV antigens was confirmed in vitro for a few chains (all CMV-associated). The only immune exposure information that was available was CMV serostatus. Upon later analysis, TCR association rates were observed to vary by HLA locus, being highest for DRB1 and lowest for HLA-C.

Remarks on this clone: The antigen remains undetermined.

PCR primers comprised 60 Vbeta and 13 Jbeta primers. Method: immunoSEQ multiplex PCR; TCRdb's copy keeps in-frame clones and lacks some. This sample has about 78,000 clones, with around 70% found just once. Trimming shortened V by 5 bases and J by 2 bases, and 13 bases separated the two germline ends. Per germline, CDR1 SEHNR and CDR2 FQNEAQ (reference sequence). CDR3 size: 15 residues. The sample consisted of PBMCs. The receptor's source is a woman in her thirties or forties in good health and CMV-seropositive. The chain is built from TRBV7-9 and TRBJ2-1; D unresolved. The CDR3 spells CASSPAGSPYNEQFF. The CDR3 nucleotides read TGTGCCAGCAGCCCTGCAGGAAGTCCCTACAATGAGCAGTTCTTC.